This TCR beta chain appears in the sequencing data of a study of blood T cell repertoires in COVID-19. Only in-frame clones appear in the TCRdb table, and some are missing; sequencing was by immunoSEQ multiplex PCR. This sample has 400,000 to 450,000 clones, with 75% to 90% found just once. Germline V lookup: CDR1 SNHLY, CDR2 FYNNEI. V was pared by 5 bases and J by 2 bases, with 12 bases between. This CDR3 contains 14 residues. This receptor was obtained from a woman between 40 and 50 years old with COVID-19, enrolled during active disease. Sequencing was done on a sample of peripheral blood. This rearrangement joins TRBV2 to TRBJ2-5; tentatively, D is TRBD1 (5 bases). Written as DNA, the CDR3 is TGTGCCAGCAGTCCGGACACCTCTCAAGAGACCCAGTACTTC. The encoded protein is CASSPDTSQETQYF.